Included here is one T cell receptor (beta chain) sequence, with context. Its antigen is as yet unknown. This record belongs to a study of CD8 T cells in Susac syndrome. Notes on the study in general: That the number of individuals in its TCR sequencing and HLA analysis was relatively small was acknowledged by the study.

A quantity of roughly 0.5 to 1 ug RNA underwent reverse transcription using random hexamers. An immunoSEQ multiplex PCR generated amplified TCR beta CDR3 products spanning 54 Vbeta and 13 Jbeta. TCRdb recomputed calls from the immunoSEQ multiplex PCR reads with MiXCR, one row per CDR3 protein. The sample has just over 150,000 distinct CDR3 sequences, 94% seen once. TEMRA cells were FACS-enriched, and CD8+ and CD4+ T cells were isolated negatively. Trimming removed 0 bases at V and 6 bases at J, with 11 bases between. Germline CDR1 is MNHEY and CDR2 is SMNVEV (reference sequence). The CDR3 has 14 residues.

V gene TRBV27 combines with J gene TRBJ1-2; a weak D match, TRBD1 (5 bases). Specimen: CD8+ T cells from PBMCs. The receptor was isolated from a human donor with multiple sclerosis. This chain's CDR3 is CASSLSAGFHGYTF. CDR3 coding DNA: TGTGCCAGCAGTTTATCGGCAGGGTTTCATGGCTACACCTTC.